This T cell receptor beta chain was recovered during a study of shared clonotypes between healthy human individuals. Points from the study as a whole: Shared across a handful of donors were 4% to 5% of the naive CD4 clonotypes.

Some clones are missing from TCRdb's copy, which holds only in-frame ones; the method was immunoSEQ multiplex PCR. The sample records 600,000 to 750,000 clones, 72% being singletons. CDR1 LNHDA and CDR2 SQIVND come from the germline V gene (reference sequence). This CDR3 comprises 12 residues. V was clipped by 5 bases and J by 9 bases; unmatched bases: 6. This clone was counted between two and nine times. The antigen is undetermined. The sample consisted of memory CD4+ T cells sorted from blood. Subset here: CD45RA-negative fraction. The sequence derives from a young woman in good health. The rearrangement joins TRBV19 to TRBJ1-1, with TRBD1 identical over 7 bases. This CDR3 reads CASSATTGKAFF. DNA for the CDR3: TGTGCCAGTAGTGCCACGACAGGGAAAGCTTTCTTT.